Shown below are 16 T cell receptor beta chains from a single sample sequenced in a study of blood T cell repertoires in COVID-19. Profiling relied on immunoSEQ multiplex PCR, and the TCRdb table lists in-frame clones only, not all of them. The sample has 410,000 or so clones; about 88% are singletons. What was sequenced was peripheral blood. These receptors were taken from a woman in her thirties or forties with COVID-19, enrolled during active disease.

The J gene is TRBJ1-3, the V gene TRBV7-6; the D is unclear. Germline CDR1 and CDR2: SGHVS and FNYEAQ. Trimming took 2 bases from V and 0 from J, leaving 8 bases between them. CDR3 size: 15 residues. The CDR3 DNA sequence: TGTGCCAGCAGCTTAAACCCCGGCTCTGGAAACACCATATATTTT. This encodes CASSLNPGSGNTIYF.

This clone was seen a handful of times. This chain joins TRBV27 and TRBJ2-7; the D gene is possibly TRBD1 (5 bases). Trimming removed 2 bases from V and 5 bases from J, with 13 bases in between. The CDR3 length is 14 residues. CDR1 is MNHEY and CDR2 is SMNVEV in the germline V gene (reference sequence). The CDR3 DNA follows: TGTGCCAGCAGTTTAAATGCCAGGGTTAACGAGCAGTACTTC. As protein: CASSLNARVNEQYF.

The chain joins TRBV28 to TRBJ2-3; 8 bases align to TRBD2. The CDR3 runs 12 residues. CDR1 and CDR2 from the germline V gene are MDHEN and SYDVKM. Losses at the gene ends were 3 bases for V and 11 bases for J; bases not matched to a gene: 4. The CDR3 region is CASSFLGGGQYF. As DNA, the CDR3 is TGTGCCAGCAGTTTCCTCGGGGGGGGGCAGTATTTT.

The chain links TRBV27 to TRBJ1-6, with 7 nucleotides matching TRBD1. Germline V gene lookup returns CDR1 MNHEY and CDR2 SMNVEV (reference sequence). The CDR3 is 18 amino acids. J lost 2 bases, V lost 2 bases, and 9 bases had no gene match. This chain's CDR3 is CASSLNPGQRAYNSPLHF. CDR3 in DNA: TGTGCCAGCAGTTTAAATCCGGGACAGCGAGCCTATAATTCACCCCTCCACTTT.

This clone was observed a few times. The V gene is TRBV2, the J gene TRBJ1-2, with 10 bases identical to TRBD1. V shed 7 bases, J shed 6 bases, and the junction held 5 bases outside the gene matches. The CDR3 contains 13 residues. CDR1 is SNHLY, CDR2 FYNNEI, per germline. The CDR3 DNA reads as TGTGCCAGCATGGGGGACAGGGGAGATGGCTACACCTTC. It encodes CASMGDRGDGYTF.

The rearrangement joins TRBV6-5 to TRBJ1-2; 8 nucleotides agree with TRBD1. This CDR3 is 13 amino acids long. In germline, CDR1 is MNHEY, CDR2 SVGAGI. The V and J ends lost 7 bases and 6 bases, in that order; junction bases with no gene match: 7. CDR3 bases: TGTGCCAGCACCCCAGGACAGGGCCATGGCTACACCTTC. Residues: CASTPGQGHGYTF.

The chain uses TRBV19 and TRBJ2-7, with 7 nucleotides matching TRBD1. Losses at the gene ends were 6 bases for V and 7 bases for J; bases not matched to a gene: 15. There are 15 residues in the CDR3. Germline assignment: CDR1 LNHDA and CDR2 SQIVND (reference sequence). CDR3 nucleotides: TGTGCCAGTAGGGGCTTACAGGGGAGAGTGGGGGAGCAGTACTTC. It translates to CASRGLQGRVGEQYF.

The V call is TRBV6-5, the J call TRBJ1-1; D is undetermined. The ends were cut back, 2 bases at V and 1 base at J, with 8 bases in the middle. Germline CDR1 reads MNHEY; CDR2 reads SVGAGI. The CDR3 runs 14 residues. CDR3 sequence (DNA): TGTGCCAGCAGTTACAGACTTTGGAACACTGAAGCTTTCTTT. Translating it yields CASSYRLWNTEAFF.

V is TRBV19 and J is TRBJ1-4, with a tentative D call TRBD1 (6 bases). The germline CDR1 and CDR2 sequences are LNHDA and SQIVND (reference sequence). The V and J ends lost 5 bases and 7 bases respectively, with 11 bases between them. CDR3 length: 13 amino acids. CDR3 in DNA: TGTGCCAGTAGTTATATCAGGGGTGAAAAACTGTTTTTT. Amino acid sequence: CASSYIRGEKLFF. Drawing the rest from reference TRBV19 and TRBJ1-4, the complete variable domain is DGGITQSPKYLFRKEGQNVTLSCEQNLNHDAMYWYRQDPGQGLRLIYYSQIVNDFQKGDIAEGYSVSREKKESFPLTVTSAQKNPTAFYLCASSYIRGEKLFFGSGTQLSVL.

The rearrangement joins TRBV3-1 (or the pseudogene TRBV3-2) to TRBJ2-3; D call uncertain. Germline V lookup: CDR1 LGHDT, CDR2 YNNKEL (reference sequence). The CDR3 totals 14 residues. V gave up 5 bases and J gave up 6 bases, with 15 bases separating them. The CDR3 loop reads CASSYSEAVDTQYF. CDR3 bases: TGTGCCAGCAGCTACTCCGAAGCCGTGGATACGCAGTATTTT.

This sequence joins TRBV6-1 and TRBJ1-1, with TRBD1 identical over 7 bases. The junction had 4 bases not matched to a gene; V was cut back by 5 bases and J by 4 bases. The CDR3 length is 13 residues. CDR1 and CDR2 from the germline V gene are MNHNS and SASEGT. CDR3 nucleotide sequence: TGTGCCAGCAGTTCCCCAGGGGGCACTGAAGCTTTCTTT. It specifies CASSSPGGTEAFF.

The chain combines TRBV2 with TRBJ1-3; D is perhaps TRBD1 (5 bases). Looked up from germline, CDR1 is SNHLY and CDR2 is FYNNEI. V shed 7 bases and J shed 0 bases, with 16 bases lying between them. The CDR3 covers 16 residues. This chain's CDR3 is CASTILDSSSGNTIYF. As DNA, the CDR3 is TGTGCCAGCACTATATTAGACAGTTCCTCTGGAAACACCATATATTTT.

This chain uses TRBV5-1 with TRBJ2-2; D possibly corresponds to TRBD2 (6 bases). CDR1 and CDR2 from the germline V gene are SGHRS and YFSETQ. Trimming took off 1 base at V and 2 bases at J, with 15 bases between the two ends. CDR3 size: 17 residues. CDR3 DNA: TGCGCCAGCAGCTTGCGGTTTTCCGGGAGTAACACCGGGGAGCTGTTTTTT. It translates to CASSLRFSGSNTGELFF.

V and J are TRBV1 and TRBJ1-4. TRBV1 is annotated as a pseudogene. The CDR3 has 18 amino acids. CDR3 nucleotide sequence: TGCACCAGCAGCCAACGGATAAGACTTCTCCTTTTCTATGAAAAACTGTTTTTT. This codes for CTSSQRIRLLLFYEKLFF.

The rearrangement joins TRBV9 to TRBJ1-6; no firm D call. CDR1 and CDR2 from the germline V gene are SGDLS and YYNGEE. The CDR3 has 15 amino acids. The V end lost 1 base, the J end lost 9 bases, and 14 bases lay between the germline ends. The CDR3 nucleotides are TGTGCCAGCAGCGTAATCGGTCGGTCGGGTTCACCCCTCCACTTT. Protein product: CASSVIGRSGSPLHF.

The V gene is TRBV27, the J gene TRBJ1-2, with a weak D call TRBD1 (6 bases). CDR1 and CDR2 (germline): MNHEY, SMNVEV (reference sequence). Trimming pared 6 bases from V and 7 bases from J, leaving 18 bases between. CDR3 length: 14 amino acids. This chain's CDR3 is CASSSTPGAGGYTF. Written as DNA, the CDR3 is TGTGCCAGCAGCTCAACTCCAGGGGCGGGTGGCTACACCTTC.